Listed below are T cell receptor beta chains from one sample, sequenced in a study of T cells in Graves' hyperthyroidism and ophthalmopathy. Each CDR3 protein gets one entry after TCRdb re-called the multiplex PCR reads with MiXCR. This sample has around 450,000 distinct CDR3 sequences, with about an eighth found just once. The sequenced sample consisted of blood. The receptors come from a woman between 18 and 30 years old with Graves' hyperthyroidism. Each CDR3 is given with its conserved first and last residue. Each record gives: clone size, V gene, D gene, J gene, CDR3 protein, CDR3 DNA. D genes are given only for firm matches. Rows give clone size only sometimes, using once, few, many, or a class for an expanded clone.

many	TRBV6-1	TRBD1	TRBJ1-1	CASSETWTGAEAFF	TGTGCCAGCAGTGAAACATGGACAGGGGCTGAAGCTTTCTTT
NA	TRBV7-9	NA	TRBJ2-7	CASGPTWEDEQYF	TGTGCCAGCGGCCCTACGTGGGAGGACGAGCAGTACTTC
once	TRBV20-1	TRBD1	TRBJ1-3	CSARPPGTGVSGNTIYF	TGCAGTGCTAGACCTCCCGGGACAGGAGTCTCTGGAAACACCATATATTTT
few	TRBV2	NA	TRBJ1-2	CASRSTEFGGYTF	TGTGCCAGCAGGTCGACCGAGTTTGGTGGCTACACCTTC
many	TRBV9	NA	TRBJ2-1	CASSAPLGNEQFF	TGTGCCAGCAGCGCACCCCTGGGGAATGAGCAGTTCTTC
many	TRBV6-1	TRBD1	TRBJ1-2	CASSPVGGQDYGYTF	TGTGCCAGCAGTCCCGTAGGGGGACAGGATTATGGCTACACCTTC
many	TRBV6-1	TRBD1	TRBJ1-2	CASRDRGLGYTF	TGTGCCAGCAGAGACAGGGGCCTGGGCTACACCTTC
NA	TRBV5-4	NA	TRBJ1-1	CASSIPGNTEAFF	TGTGCCAGCAGCATCCCGGGAAACACTGAAGCTTTCTTT
NA	TRBV6-2/TRBV6-3	TRBD2	TRBJ2-3	CASSSLAGGIPPDTQYF	TGTGCCAGCAGTTCCTTAGCGGGAGGGATCCCCCCAGATACGCAGTATTTT
NA	TRBV6-2/TRBV6-3	TRBD2	TRBJ2-7	CASSQGLAGASHEQYF	TGTGCCAGCAGCCAGGGACTAGCGGGAGCAAGCCACGAGCAGTACTTC
NA	TRBV6-2/TRBV6-3	TRBD1	TRBJ2-2	CASSVLQGLGGELFF	TGTGCCAGCAGTGTTCTACAGGGGCTGGGCGGGGAGCTGTTTTTT
many	TRBV27	NA	TRBJ1-2	CASSFRDTYGYTF	TGTGCCAGCAGTTTCCGGGACACATATGGCTACACCTTC
NA	TRBV5-1	NA	TRBJ1-1	CASYELNTEAFF	TGCGCCAGTTATGAGTTGAACACTGAAGCTTTCTTT
NA	TRBV7-9	NA	TRBJ1-1	CASSLDRESTEAFF	TGTGCCAGCAGCTTAGACAGGGAGAGCACTGAAGCTTTCTTT
few	TRBV9	NA	TRBJ2-3	CASSDRGGTDTQYF	TGTGCCAGCAGCGACAGGGGAGGGACAGATACGCAGTATTTT
many	TRBV6-2/TRBV6-3	TRBD1	TRBJ2-2	CASYRGGELFF	TGTGCCAGCTACAGGGGTGGGGAGCTGTTTTTT
many	TRBV11-2	NA	TRBJ2-7	CASSGRSDSLYEQYF	TGTGCCAGCAGTGGACGTTCCGATTCCCTCTACGAGCAGTACTTC
many	TRBV7-2	NA	TRBJ2-1	CASSLAGLGEQFF	TGTGCCAGCAGCTTAGCGGGCCTGGGTGAGCAGTTCTTC
few	TRBV12-3/TRBV12-4	NA	TRBJ2-7	CASSLMGFHEQYF	TGTGCCAGCAGTTTAATGGGTTTCCACGAGCAGTACTTC
many	TRBV5-1	TRBD1	TRBJ2-7	CASSLTGAAYEQYF	TGCGCCAGCAGCTTGACAGGGGCGGCATACGAGCAGTACTTC
few	TRBV30	TRBD1	TRBJ2-2	CAWRAQGVDTGELSF	TGTGCCTGGAGGGCCCAGGGGGTCGACACCGGGGAGCTGTCTTTT
many	TRBV6-1	NA	TRBJ1-1	CASSEMPLNTEAFF	TGTGCCAGCAGTGAAATGCCCCTGAACACTGAAGCTTTCTTT
NA	TRBV27	NA	TRBJ1-6	CASSWEQASSYNSPLHF	TGTGCCAGCAGTTGGGAACAGGCTAGCTCCTATAATTCACCCCTCCACTTT
many	TRBV20-1	NA	TRBJ2-3	CSASAVTSISTDTQYF	TGCAGTGCTAGCGCTGTAACCTCGATTAGCACAGATACGCAGTATTTT
many	TRBV7-6	NA	TRBJ2-7	CASSLALGRSTDEQYF	TGTGCCAGCAGCTTAGCCCTCGGCAGATCTACTGACGAGCAGTACTTC
many	TRBV6-2/TRBV6-3	TRBD1	TRBJ2-3	CASSYGSGQGLDTQYF	TGTGCCAGCAGTTACGGTTCCGGACAGGGTTTAGATACGCAGTATTTT
NA	TRBV19	NA	TRBJ1-5	CASSIDGQKNQPQHF	TGTGCCAGTAGTATAGACGGACAGAAAAATCAGCCCCAGCATTTT
once	TRBV6-1	NA	TRBJ1-1	CATRRVMANTEAFF	TGTGCCACCCGACGGGTTATGGCGAACACTGAAGCTTTCTTT
many	TRBV11-2	TRBD2	TRBJ2-2	CASSLAGLADTGELFF	TGTGCCAGCAGCTTAGCGGGACTAGCGGACACCGGGGAGCTGTTTTTT
many	TRBV12-3/TRBV12-4	TRBD1	TRBJ1-1	CASSLGTQGIMNTEAFF	TGTGCCAGCAGTTTGGGTACACAGGGGATCATGAACACTGAAGCTTTCTTT
many	TRBV30	NA	TRBJ1-2	CAWSVSPGAVGYTF	TGTGCCTGGAGTGTCTCGCCGGGGGCGGTCGGCTACACCTTC
many	TRBV28	NA	TRBJ2-2	CASSRGPNTGELFF	TGTGCCAGCAGTCGGGGTCCGAACACCGGGGAGCTGTTTTTT
few	TRBV9	NA	TRBJ2-7	CASSATDPPAGEQYF	TGTGCCAGCAGCGCCACCGACCCCCCGGCGGGCGAGCAGTACTTC
many	TRBV28	NA	TRBJ1-1	CASRGHTEAFF	TGTGCCAGCAGGGGACACACTGAAGCTTTCTTT
NA	TRBV19	NA	TRBJ2-7	CASSKKVTRRGEQYF	TGTGCCAGTAGTAAAAAGGTGACTCGACGTGGAGAGCAGTACTTC
NA	TRBV6-1	TRBD2	TRBJ2-7	CASSPVGREGGYEQYF	TGTGCCAGCAGCCCCGTTGGGCGGGAGGGTGGGTACGAGCAGTACTTC
many	TRBV7-2	NA	TRBJ1-6	CASRLWDSSPLHF	TGTGCCAGCAGACTTTGGGACTCCTCACCCCTCCACTTT
NA	TRBV29-1	TRBD2	TRBJ2-5	CSVVGLAGVTGETQYF	TGCAGCGTTGTAGGGCTAGCGGGAGTAACTGGAGAGACCCAGTACTTC
many	TRBV2	NA	TRBJ2-5	CASQGETQYF	TGTGCCAGCCAGGGGGAGACCCAGTACTTC
NA	TRBV15	TRBD1	TRBJ1-2	CATSSHGTGVGGYTF	TGTGCCACCAGCAGTCACGGGACAGGGGTAGGAGGCTACACCTTC
few	TRBV9	NA	TRBJ2-5	CASSGEGGPETQYF	TGTGCCAGCAGCGGGGAGGGGGGGCCAGAGACCCAGTACTTC
NA	TRBV11-2	TRBD1	TRBJ1-3	CASSSSRSGRQGKIGNTIYF	TGTGCCAGCAGCAGCTCACGTTCGGGTAGACAGGGTAAAATTGGAAACACCATATATTTT
NA	TRBV20-1	NA	TRBJ1-1	CSARFRRNTEAFF	TGCAGTGCTAGATTTCGGAGGAACACTGAAGCTTTCTTT
many	TRBV30	NA	TRBJ2-2	CAWSPLVDTGELFF	TGTGCCTGGAGCCCCCTCGTTGACACCGGGGAGCTGTTTTTT
many	TRBV20-1	TRBD2	TRBJ2-1	CSALLAGVGNEQFF	TGCAGTGCTTTACTAGCGGGAGTGGGTAATGAGCAGTTCTTC
NA	TRBV2	NA	TRBJ2-2	CASGTFGRDGRPNTGELFF	TGTGCCAGCGGGACTTTTGGCCGGGACGGAAGACCGAACACCGGGGAGCTGTTTTTT